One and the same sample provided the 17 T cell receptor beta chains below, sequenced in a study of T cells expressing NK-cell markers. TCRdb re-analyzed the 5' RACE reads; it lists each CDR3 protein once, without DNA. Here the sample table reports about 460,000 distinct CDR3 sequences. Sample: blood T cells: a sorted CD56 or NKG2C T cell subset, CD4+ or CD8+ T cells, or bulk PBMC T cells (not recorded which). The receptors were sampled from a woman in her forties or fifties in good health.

CDR3: CASSLTGTGESDTQYF. This chain connects TRBV5-1 to TRBJ2-3; as DNA is missing, the TRBD1 call by TCRdb cannot be tested. The CDR3 covers 16 residues. Germline V gives CDR1 SGHRS, CDR2 YFSETQ.

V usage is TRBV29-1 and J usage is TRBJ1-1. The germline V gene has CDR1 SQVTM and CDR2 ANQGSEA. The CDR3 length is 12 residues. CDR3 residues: CSASASGTEAFF.

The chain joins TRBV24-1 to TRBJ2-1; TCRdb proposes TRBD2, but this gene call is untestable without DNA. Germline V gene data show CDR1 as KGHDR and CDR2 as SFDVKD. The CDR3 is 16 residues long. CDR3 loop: CATSGRGRKGYNEQFF.

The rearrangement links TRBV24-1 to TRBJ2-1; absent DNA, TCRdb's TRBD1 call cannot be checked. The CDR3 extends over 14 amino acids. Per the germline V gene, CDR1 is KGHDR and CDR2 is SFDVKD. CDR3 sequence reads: CATSPGTGVDEQFF.

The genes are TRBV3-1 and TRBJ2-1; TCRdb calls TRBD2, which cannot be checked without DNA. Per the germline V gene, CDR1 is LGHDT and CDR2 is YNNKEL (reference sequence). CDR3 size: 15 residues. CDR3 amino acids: CASSQELAGAVEQFF.

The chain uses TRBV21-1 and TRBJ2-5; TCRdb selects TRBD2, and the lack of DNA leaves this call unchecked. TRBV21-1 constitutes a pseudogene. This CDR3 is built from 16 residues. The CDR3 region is CASTPVREGLGETQYF.

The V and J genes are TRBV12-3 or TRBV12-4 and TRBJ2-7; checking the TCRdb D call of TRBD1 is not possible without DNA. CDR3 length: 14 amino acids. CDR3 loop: CASRRQGGQGEQYF.

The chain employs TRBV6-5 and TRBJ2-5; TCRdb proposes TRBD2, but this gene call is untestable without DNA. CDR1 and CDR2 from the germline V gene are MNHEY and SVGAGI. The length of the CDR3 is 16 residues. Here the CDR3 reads CASSYSVAGGSETQYF.

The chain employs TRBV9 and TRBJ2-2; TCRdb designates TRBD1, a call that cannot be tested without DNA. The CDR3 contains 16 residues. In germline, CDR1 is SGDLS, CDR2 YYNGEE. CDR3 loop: CASSAGHGAGTGELFF.

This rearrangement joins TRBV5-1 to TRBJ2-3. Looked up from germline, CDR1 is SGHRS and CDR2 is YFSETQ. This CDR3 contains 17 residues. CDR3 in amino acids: CASSLALQNSPADTQYF.

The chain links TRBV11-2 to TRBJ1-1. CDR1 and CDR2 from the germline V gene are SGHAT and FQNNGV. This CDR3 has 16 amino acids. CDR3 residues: CASSLDLRTGNTEAFF.

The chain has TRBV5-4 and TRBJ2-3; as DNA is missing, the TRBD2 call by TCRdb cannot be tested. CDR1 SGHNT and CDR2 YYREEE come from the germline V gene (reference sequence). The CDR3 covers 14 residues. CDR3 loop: CAIKRESITDTQYF.

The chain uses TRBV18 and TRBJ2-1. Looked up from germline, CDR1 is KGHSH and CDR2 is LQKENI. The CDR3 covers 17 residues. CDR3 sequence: CASSPPVDSTAGNEQFF.

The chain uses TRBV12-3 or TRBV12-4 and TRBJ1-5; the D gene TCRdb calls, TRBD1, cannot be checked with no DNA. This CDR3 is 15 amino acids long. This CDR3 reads CASSGGQGINQPQHF.

The CDR3 sequence is CASSITDVGELFF. The chain carries TRBV5-1 and TRBJ2-2. Germline CDR1 and CDR2: SGHRS and YFSETQ. The CDR3 is made up of 13 amino acids.

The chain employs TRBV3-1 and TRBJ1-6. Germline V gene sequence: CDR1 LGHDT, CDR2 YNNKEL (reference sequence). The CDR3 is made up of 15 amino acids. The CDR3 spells CASSQVIIGNSPLHF.

The CDR3 sequence is CAISESRTGVEQYF. The chain links TRBV10-3 to TRBJ2-7; TCRdb names TRBD1, which stays unverified in the absence of DNA. Germline V CDR1 and CDR2: ENHRY, SYGVKD. The CDR3 contains 14 residues.